This TCR beta chain was recovered during a study of cytomegalovirus exposure and HLA in healthy donors (TCRdb year 2017). For the study in its entirety: According to an earlier analysis of around 600 of the donors, some 180 million T cells yielded 117 million unique TCR beta sequences and around 300 Gb of sequence data. Of the roughly 400 genotyped donors, over 65% fell in the genetic ancestry cluster associated with self-reported Caucasian donors. On average, roughly 200,000 unique TCR beta nucleotide sequences were sequenced per donor among several hundred genotyped donors of the cohort, with 15% to 20% of those sequences being non-productive. To predict cytomegalovirus infection status, the study brought together high-throughput TCR immunosequencing, statistical association of individual TCRs with disease status, and machine learning. Typing coverage varied by locus: roughly 620-630 donors for A, B, C, DRB1 and DQB1; approximately 500 for DQA1; some 610 for DPA1; fewer than 480 for DPB1. To study patterns of TCR occurrence, a later analysis re-analyzed previously published TCR beta repertoires from several hundred donors and added high-resolution HLA genotyping. The study profiled the T cell repertoires of fewer than 850 subjects by immunosequencing and related them to cytomegalovirus serostatus. All discovery cohort repertoires had been generated on a single sequencing platform. An early release that covered some 630 HLA-typed donors contained approximately 300 gigabases of sequencing data and 65 million to 100 million unique TCR sequences. An earlier analysis of around 640 of the donors used high-throughput TCR beta sequencing to judge whether each TCR beta V gene segment behaved as functional or pseudogenic. A separate validation cohort of 100 to 150 different subjects was used in addition to the roughly 640-subject first cohort. Donor age, sex, ethnicity and CMV serostatus were collected together with the repertoire data. HLA typing included class I and class II loci at four-digit resolution. The study aimed to test whether signatures of past pathogen exposure could be identified by cataloging public T cell receptors. A later genetic analysis used genome-wide SNP genotypes for about 65% of the 666 donors, treating that subset as a discovery cohort. Because of strong linkage in the cohort, roughly 5 DR-DQ haplotypes were treated as single units for association and clustering. The later analysis used no new phenotypic data to find candidate immune exposures, relying instead on TCR beta sequences and their occurrence across donors. Study-wide findings and limitations: The cohort was sequenced for TCR beta chains only, and without alpha or paired-chain data the features that could be detected were limited. In a later analysis, most CMV-associated TCR beta chains were found to appear HLA-restricted, with HLA associations seemingly driven largely by CMV exposure. A later genetic analysis associated a missense DCLRE1C variant with V-gene and J-gene trimming of TCR beta chains, and an independent cohort replicated the association. Because the 87-base-pair reads could not distinguish some IMGT-functional V segments, including TRBV6-2 and TRBV6-3, those segments were excluded. Presence/absence analyses assumed roughly uniform sequencing depth across donors, an assumption that may not hold. In a later analysis, 16,951 TCR beta sequences were associated with specific HLA alleles at a false discovery rate of 0.05. A total of 150 or so TCR beta chains were listed by the study as associated with cytomegalovirus. The classifier was reported to diagnose cytomegalovirus status with high specificity and sensitivity in both the original and validation cohorts. When HLA alleles, especially DR and DQ, strongly co-occurred, attributing TCR associations to individual alleles was difficult. According to a later analysis, parvovirus B19, influenza, CMV and Epstein-Barr virus appeared linked to several top co-occurrence clusters. Because counts were too low, more than 15 rarely observed V segments, including chromosome 9 orphons, were excluded from the earlier analysis of fewer than 650 of the donors. A further reported finding was that TCR beta sequences accurately predicted the HLA-A and HLA-B alleles for most subjects in the first cohort. A few of the identified cytomegalovirus-associated TCR beta chains were confirmed in vitro to be specific for cytomegalovirus antigens. In a later analysis, HLA-associated TCR beta chains were found to be more clonally expanded and to have lower generation probabilities than equally common non-associated chains. Across donors, most TCR sequences were observed very rarely, whereas some public TCRs were present in many individuals. According to a later analysis, TCR association rates differed among HLA loci, with DRB1 alleles showing the most associated TCRs and HLA-C alleles showing the fewest. A group of highly shared sequence variants was considered likely to be a technical artifact of the sequencing pipeline. In an earlier analysis of 587 of the donors, most TCR beta V segments appeared in productive rearrangements about 87% or about 30% of the time, broadly matching IMGT annotations. CMV serostatus was the only immune exposure information available for the cohort. Because some donors lacked HLA typing at each locus, the association tests relied only on the typed subset. A later genetic analysis reported fewer N-insertions in productive TCRs among donors in an Asian-associated ancestry cluster than the roughly 700-donor mean. Correlated functional status among segregating V segments might be attributable to linkage disequilibrium, but an unknown experimental factor could not be ruled out. The authors suggested that the approach could potentially be generalized to other disease states and immunological phenotypes.

The CDR3 runs 16 residues from the cysteine to the phenylalanine. Only the CDR3 region is kept as DNA, spanning 48 bases read in frame from base 1. The germline V and J ends show losses of 1 base and 8 bases respectively, and no gene match explains 7 bases of the junction. Sequences SGHTA (CDR1) and FQGTGA (CDR2) are obtained from the germline V gene. As concerns this clone: Its recognized antigen is unknown. Base qualities are not recorded, but no much larger clone differs from it by a single base.

Libraries were prepared through the immunoSEQ multiplex PCR assay. The multiplex PCR relied on a mix of 60 forward primers for TCR Vbeta segments and 13 reverse primers for TCR Jbeta segments. The CDR3 region of rearranged TCR beta genes was amplified from genomic DNA with a multiplex PCR assay. On the Illumina HiSeq System, the amplified TCR beta libraries were sequenced as 87-base-pair reads. The source study handled its data this way. A later analysis counted 65 million to 90 million unique TCR beta chains across the 600 to 850 repertoires, and roughly 11 million of these chains were shared by at least two donors. Raw reads were error-corrected and collapsed into unique sequences with a nearest-neighbor algorithm that merged closely related sequences to remove PCR and sequencing errors. V, D and J gene segments were assigned by aligning CDR3 sequences to IMGT reference sequences. For a sequence to be retained, a match of at least six nucleotides to both a V gene segment and a J gene segment was required. Rearrangements were called productive when the CDR3 lacked stop codons and stayed in frame with V and J; all others were non-productive. Following IMGT convention, CDR3 was defined as the stretch from the second conserved V-encoded cysteine to the conserved J-encoded phenylalanine. Sequences without an unambiguous match to a single V gene segment were excluded from the earlier analysis of about 640 of the donors. In an earlier analysis of some 590 of the donors, a V segment was called functional when productive rearrangements were above 56.7%, and segregating when the standard deviation between donors exceeded 5%. To diagnose cytomegalovirus status from the catalog of TCR beta chain sequences, a statistical classification framework was built. In a later analysis, V and J genes were assigned by comparing TCR nucleotide sequences against IMGT/GENE-DB human TR gene sequences. In a later analysis, CDR3 sequences and most-parsimonious VDJ recombination scenarios were assigned using the TCRdist pipeline. In a later analysis, every TCR beta chain was defined by the combination of its CDR3 amino acid sequence and its V-gene family, and reads without a unique V-gene family were dropped. In a later analysis, 450 to 600 highly shared, low-generation-probability nucleotide sequences were removed to address suspected cross-contamination and a sequencing artifact. For each public chain, a later analysis derived a clonal expansion index from normalized ranks of inferred template counts within each repertoire. In a later analysis, generation probabilities were computed using a VDJ recombination model fitted to out-of-frame rearrangements, and the results were checked against IGoR. In a later analysis, hypergeometric tests were used to score TCR-TCR, TCR-HLA and TCR-CMV co-occurrence, with a repertoire-size bias correction applied to TCR pairs. To estimate false discovery rates, a later analysis permuted the HLA or CMV assignments 20 times. A later analysis grouped co-occurring TCRs with DBSCAN, adding TCRdist sequence similarity when clustering within HLA-allele-positive subsets. Repertoires with fewer than 30,000 or more than 120,000 public chains were left out of co-occurrence clustering, as were a handful of repertoires with anomalous nucleotide sharing. TCRdb took over this immuneACCESS table, retaining in-frame rearrangements with V and J assigned. Such tables are incomplete; in checked studies, under half of the missing clones stem from an unresolved V gene, and the remainder is unexplained. V and J calls and clone size follow that table, whereas D and trimming were derived from the DNA. The table for this sample lists roughly 200,000 clones; 78% of them were counted only once. Approximately 2.9% of the sample belongs to the ten largest clones.

The cohort was made up of 666 healthy bone marrow donors. All cohort members were sampled while nominally healthy, although unrecorded immune exposures were likely present. The donor was CMV seronegative and belonged to the group of around 400 seronegative cohort members. A peripheral blood sample was provided by each donor, and peripheral blood mononuclear cells were used for TCR beta sequencing. The Qiagen DNeasy Blood Extraction Kit was used to extract genomic DNA from the blood cell samples. The sample was PBMCs. The chain is made from TRBV7-3 and TRBJ2-1, with 11 junctional bases fitting TRBD2. This receptor was taken from a female donor in good health and CMV-seronegative. DNA sequence: TGTGCCAGCAGCTTAAGCCTAGCGGGAGGTAGGGATGAGCAGTTCTTC. Its protein is CASSLSLAGGRDEQFF.